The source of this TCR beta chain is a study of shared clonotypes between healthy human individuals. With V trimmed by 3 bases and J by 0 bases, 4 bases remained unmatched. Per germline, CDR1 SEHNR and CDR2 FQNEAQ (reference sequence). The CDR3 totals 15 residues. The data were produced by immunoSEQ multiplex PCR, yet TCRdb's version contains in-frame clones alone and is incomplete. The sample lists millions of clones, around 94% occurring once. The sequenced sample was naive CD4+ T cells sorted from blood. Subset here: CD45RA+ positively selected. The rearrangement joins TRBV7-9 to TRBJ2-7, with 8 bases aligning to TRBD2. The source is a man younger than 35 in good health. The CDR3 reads CASSFGGGRSYEQYF. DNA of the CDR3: TGTGCCAGCAGCTTTGGCGGGGGGCGCTCCTACGAGCAGTACTTC.